A single sample is the source of the 21 T cell receptor beta chains below, sequenced in a study of graft-versus-host responses after intestinal transplantation. The assay was immunoSEQ multiplex PCR, and TCRdb's table has in-frame clones only and misses some. The data hold about 93,000 clones, with roughly 80% observed a single time. These receptors have no known antigen. This sample comprised unstimulated CD4+ T cells sorted from spleen or lymph node cells, obtained before intestinal transplant. The receptors stem from a human donor who received an intestinal transplant.

This chain joins TRBV27 and TRBJ2-7; 7 bases agree with TRBD1. Looked up from germline, CDR1 is MNHEY and CDR2 is SMNVEV (reference sequence). The CDR3 has 13 residues. Losses at the gene ends were 6 bases for V and 7 bases for J; bases not matched to a gene: 9. CDR3 protein: CASSSNRGGEQYF. The CDR3 DNA is TGTGCCAGCAGCTCCAACAGGGGTGGAGAGCAGTACTTC.

The rearrangement uses TRBV18 and TRBJ2-5, with TRBD2 matching over 7 bases. Germline CDR1 is KGHSH and CDR2 is LQKENI. V was clipped by 2 bases and J by 5 bases; unmatched bases: 5. The length of the CDR3 is 14 residues. The chain's CDR3 is CASSPAAGRETQYF. The CDR3 DNA follows: TGTGCCAGCTCACCAGCAGCGGGGAGGGAGACCCAGTACTTC.

The chain joins TRBV7-7 to TRBJ2-1; no firm D call. The CDR3 has 14 residues. Germline CDR1 SSHAT, CDR2 FNYEAQ (reference sequence). Trimming took 4 bases from V and 7 from J, leaving 14 bases between them. The DNA for the CDR3 is TGTGCCAGCAGCTCGCAGGCCGGTGGGAATGAGCAGTTCTTC. It specifies CASSSQAGGNEQFF.

The DNA for the CDR3 is TGTGCCAGCAGCTCCCAAAGAACCGCCCCAGGGTCGGATACGCAGTATTTT. It is translated as CASSSQRTAPGSDTQYF. The J gene is TRBJ2-3, the V gene TRBV7-9; D is perhaps TRBD1 (5 bases). The CDR3 runs to 17 residues. Germline values: CDR1 SEHNR, CDR2 FQNEAQ (reference sequence). The V gene lost 4 bases and the J gene lost 6 bases, with 23 bases spanning the gap.

The chain couples TRBV7-8 to TRBJ2-5; 8 bases map to TRBD1. From germline, CDR1 is SGHVS and CDR2 FQNEAQ. This CDR3 region has 18 residues. V trimming: 5 bases; J trimming: 5 bases; junction bases outside the gene matches: 19. The CDR3 DNA reads TGTGCCAGCAGCCCCAGATTTTCCCGACAGGGGAAACGGGAGACCCAGTACTTC. Translation: CASSPRFSRQGKRETQYF. Combining the CDR3 with reference TRBV7-8 and TRBJ2-5 gives the whole variable domain GAGVSQSPRYKVAKRGQDVALRCDPISGHVSLFWYQQALGQGPEFLTYFQNEAQLDKSGLPSDRFFAERPEGSVSTLKIQRTQQEDSAVYLCASSPRFSRQGKRETQYFGPGTRLLVL.

This chain links TRBV5-1 with TRBJ2-7, with 9 nucleotides matching TRBD1. Per the germline V gene, CDR1 is SGHRS and CDR2 is YFSETQ. This CDR3 is built from 14 residues. J lost 5 bases, V lost 4 bases, and 7 bases had no gene match. The CDR3, as DNA: TGCGCCAGCAGCGAGGGACAGGGAGTCCACGAGCAGTACTTC. It specifies CASSEGQGVHEQYF.

This clone was recorded only once. The CDR3 here is CASSRGGENYGYTF. DNA for the CDR3: TGTGCCAGCAGCCGAGGGGGGGAAAACTATGGCTACACCTTC. V and J are TRBV7-2 and TRBJ1-2, with a tentative D call TRBD1 (6 bases). CDR1 and CDR2 from the germline V gene are SGHTA and FQGNSA. V lost 5 bases, J lost 2 bases, and 12 bases lay in between. CDR3 size: 14 residues.

The V call is TRBV27, the J call TRBJ2-6, with D uncertain. The germline gives CDR1 MNHEY, CDR2 SMNVEV (reference sequence). V shed 3 bases and J shed 2 bases, with 2 bases lying between them. The CDR3 has 13 amino acids. In nucleotides, the CDR3 is TGTGCCAGCAGTTTCACTGGGGCCAACGTCCTGACTTTC. Protein product: CASSFTGANVLTF.

This chain uses TRBV14 with TRBJ2-1, with TRBD1 matching 7 bases. Per the germline V gene, CDR1 is SGHDN and CDR2 is FVKESK. There are 15 residues in the CDR3. With 1 base clipped from V and 2 bases from J, the junction kept 2 bases outside the gene matches. For the CDR3, the DNA is TGTGCCAGCAGCCAAGTGCAGGGGGCCTACAATGAGCAGTTCTTC. It translates to CASSQVQGAYNEQFF.

The rearrangement uses TRBV29-1 and TRBJ2-7; D remains unclear. This CDR3 has 13 amino acids. Per the germline V gene, CDR1 is SQVTM and CDR2 is ANQGSEA. Trimming cost V 0 bases and J 7 bases, with 13 bases left between them. CDR3 amino acids: CSVEDLANGEQYF. The DNA for the CDR3 is TGCAGCGTTGAAGATCTCGCGAACGGGGAGCAGTACTTC.

About this clone: At one of its ends the junction is not consistent with the germline gene, which may arise from a read error. V gene TRBV5-1 combines with J gene TRBJ2-1, with TRBD2 identical over 7 bases. This CDR3 comprises 15 residues. Germline CDR1 reads SGHRS; CDR2 reads YFSETQ. CDR3 protein: CASSLGPAGYNEQFF. The CDR3 coding sequence is TGCGCCAGCAGTTTGGGTCCAGCGGGGTACAATGAGCAGTTCTTC.

This clone has only one observation. The chain employs TRBV6-5 and TRBJ2-5; TRBD2 agrees at 8 bases. The J call may be wrong; the DNA end is better matched by TRBJ2-7. This CDR3 has 15 residues. In germline, CDR1 is MNHEY, CDR2 SVGAGI. CDR3 in amino acids: CASSYGRGASYEQYF. Here the CDR3 DNA reads TGTGCCAGCAGTTATGGGCGGGGGGCCTCCTACGAGCAGTACTTC.

The gene calls are TRBV5-6 and TRBJ1-1, with D unresolved. The CDR3 has 12 amino acids. V was pared by 1 base and J by 7 bases, with 8 bases between. The germline CDR1 and CDR2 sequences are SGHDT and YYEEEE. CDR3 nucleotides: TGTGCCAGCAGCTTGTTGGTGAGTGAAGCTTTCTTT. Protein product: CASSLLVSEAFF. The complete variable domain, with remaining parts taken from reference TRBV5-6 and TRBJ1-1, reads DAGVTQSPTHLIKTRGQQVTLRCSPKSGHDTVSWYQQALGQGPQFIFQYYEEEERQRGNFPDRFSGHQFPNYSSELNVNALLLGDSALYLCASSLLVSEAFFGQGTRLTVV.

The rearrangement uses TRBV5-1 and TRBJ2-2; tentative D call: TRBD1 (6 bases). Trimming shortened V by 6 bases and J by 1 base, and 13 bases separated the two germline ends. CDR3 length: 15 amino acids. Germline CDR1 and CDR2: SGHRS and YFSETQ. CDR3 coding DNA: TGCGCCAGCACCTCTAAGACAGGGAACACCGGGGAGCTGTTTTTT. Its translation: CASTSKTGNTGELFF. The variable domain in full, with the rest retrieved from reference TRBV5-1 and TRBJ2-2, is KAGVTQTPRYLIKTRGQQVTLSCSPISGHRSVSWYQQTPGQGLQFLFEYFSETQRNKGNFPGRFSGRQFSNSRSEMNVSTLELGDSALYLCASTSKTGNTGELFFGEGSRLTVL.

This clone appeared once. The chain recombines TRBV7-9 with TRBJ2-7; 9 nucleotides line up with TRBD2. The CDR3 runs to 16 residues. V was pared by 1 base and J by 3 bases, with 7 bases of the junction left unmatched. The germline gives CDR1 SEHNR, CDR2 FQNEAQ (reference sequence). The CDR3 nucleotides read TGTGCCAGCAGCTTAGGGTTAGCGGGGGCGTTCTACGAGCAGTACTTC. Translated, it gives CASSLGLAGAFYEQYF. Combining the CDR3 with reference TRBV7-9 and TRBJ2-7 gives the whole variable domain DTGVSQNPRHKITKRGQNVTFRCDPISEHNRLYWYRQTLGQGPEFLTYFQNEAQLEKSRLLSDRFSAERPKGSFSTLEIQRTEQGDSAMYLCASSLGLAGAFYEQYFGPGTRLTVT.

The J gene is TRBJ2-3, the V gene TRBV6-5; unclear D gene. The CDR3 has 13 amino acids. With 5 bases removed from V and 0 bases from J, the gap between germline ends came to 6 bases. Germline V gene sequence: CDR1 MNHEY, CDR2 SVGAGI. The CDR3 here is CASSKASTDTQYF. In DNA form, the CDR3 reads TGTGCCAGCAGTAAAGCTAGCACAGATACGCAGTATTTT.

CDR3 in amino acids: CAIGTSGGRDTGELFF. The CDR3 coding sequence is TGTGCCATCGGGACTAGCGGGGGGCGGGACACCGGGGAGCTGTTTTTT. The chain recombines TRBV10-3 with TRBJ2-2, with 15 bases identical to TRBD2. Germline CDR1 and CDR2: ENHRY and SYGVKD. With V trimmed by 8 bases and J by 3 bases, 4 bases remained unmatched. This CDR3 spans 16 amino acids.

The V call is TRBV10-3, the J call TRBJ2-3; D call uncertain. V was trimmed by 4 bases and J by 5 bases, leaving 10 bases between them. From germline, CDR1 is ENHRY and CDR2 SYGVKD. CDR3 length: 13 residues. As DNA, the CDR3 is TGTGCCATCAGTGCCCCTAGTGTAGATACGCAGTATTTT. Residues: CAISAPSVDTQYF.

The chain carries TRBV6-6 and TRBJ2-5, with D possibly TRBD1 on 6 matching bases. The CDR3 length is 11 residues. Germline CDR1 is MNHNY and CDR2 is SVGAGI (reference sequence). Trimming shortened V by 5 bases and J by 5 bases, and 6 bases separated the two germline ends. CDR3 sequence (DNA): TGTGCCAGCAGTAGGGGGGAGACCCAGTACTTC. The encoded protein is CASSRGETQYF.

Remarks on this clone: The identical CDR3 is also encoded by other nucleotide sequences in the sample. This rearrangement joins TRBV7-9 to TRBJ2-1, with 9 bases that match TRBD2. This CDR3 region has 16 residues. From germline, CDR1 is SEHNR and CDR2 FQNEAQ (reference sequence). The ends lost 0 bases at V and 2 bases at J; junction bases unmatched: 2. DNA for the CDR3: TGTGCCAGCAGCTTAGCGCTAGCGGGGACCTACAATGAGCAGTTCTTC. Translating gives CASSLALAGTYNEQFF.

In its sample, this clone was seen once. The chain links TRBV19 to TRBJ2-3; D is possibly TRBD2 (6 bases). CDR1 and CDR2 from the germline V gene are LNHDA and SQIVND (reference sequence). V was pared by 5 bases and J by 6 bases, with 12 bases between. The CDR3 is 13 amino acids. The CDR3: CASSWRGGDTQYF. The CDR3 region has the DNA TGTGCCAGTAGTTGGAGGGGCGGGGATACGCAGTATTTT.